This TCR beta chain was sequenced for a study of Ad26.COV2.S vaccination and SARS-CoV-2 variants. Study-level information: Into the muscle, Ad26.COV2.S was dosed once or twice, 56 days apart.

In the case of this clone: Its target is unknown.

The ends were cut back, 4 bases at V and 5 bases at J, with 12 bases in the middle. This CDR3 contains 13 residues. Germline V CDR1 and CDR2: MGHRA, YSYEKL. Study observations and caveats: Spike-specific TCR breadth in vaccine recipients exceeded that seen in placebo recipients.

Stated treatment: around 19 received Ad26.COV2.S at low or high dose, single or two shots; roughly five received placebo; per-sample allocation not given. Collection of samples fell on day 63 after the first vaccine or placebo injection. Wuhan-strain spike was delivered by a replication-incompetent Ad26 vector. Libraries were prepared by immunoSEQ multiplex PCR; TCRdb keeps only in-frame clonotypes and omits some of them. The sample lists 250,000 to 300,000 clones, around 87% occurring once. Sequencing was performed on peripheral blood, taken in a trial of Ad26.COV2.S vaccine versus placebo. This rearrangement joins TRBV4-1 to TRBJ2-7; a weak D match, TRBD2 (5 bases). The clonotype comes from a person between 18 and 59 years old who received the Ad26.COV2.S COVID-19 vaccine or a placebo. The CDR3 coding sequence is TGCGCCAGCAGCCCCGTCGGGGTCGACGAGCAGTACTTC. This gives the protein CASSPVGVDEQYF.